This TCR beta chain was found in a study of CD8+CD57+ T cells in acquired aplastic anemia. This CDR3 has 15 residues. V was shortened by 5 bases and J by 3 bases, with 17 bases between the two germline ends. In germline, CDR1 is SEHNR, CDR2 FQNEAQ (reference sequence). This clonotype was counted many times. TCR beta VDJ and CDR3 were profiled, and genomic DNA was the template. TCRdb independently ran MiXCR on the reads; one entry per CDR3 protein. The table includes a few hundred thousand distinct CDR3 sequences, less than 35% detected once. Sequencing was done on patients that had shown CD8+CD57+ cell expansion by flow cytometry.

The chain carries TRBV7-9 and TRBJ2-7, with a possible D match to TRBD1 (5 bases). The sample consisted of sorted CD4+, CD8+, or CD8+CD57+ T cells (not recorded which) from PBMCs. This sequence originates from a human donor with aplastic anemia. Written as DNA, the CDR3 is TGTGCCAGCAGCCCAACCAAGGGGCAGGGCTACGAGCAGTACTTC. Its translation: CASSPTKGQGYEQYF.